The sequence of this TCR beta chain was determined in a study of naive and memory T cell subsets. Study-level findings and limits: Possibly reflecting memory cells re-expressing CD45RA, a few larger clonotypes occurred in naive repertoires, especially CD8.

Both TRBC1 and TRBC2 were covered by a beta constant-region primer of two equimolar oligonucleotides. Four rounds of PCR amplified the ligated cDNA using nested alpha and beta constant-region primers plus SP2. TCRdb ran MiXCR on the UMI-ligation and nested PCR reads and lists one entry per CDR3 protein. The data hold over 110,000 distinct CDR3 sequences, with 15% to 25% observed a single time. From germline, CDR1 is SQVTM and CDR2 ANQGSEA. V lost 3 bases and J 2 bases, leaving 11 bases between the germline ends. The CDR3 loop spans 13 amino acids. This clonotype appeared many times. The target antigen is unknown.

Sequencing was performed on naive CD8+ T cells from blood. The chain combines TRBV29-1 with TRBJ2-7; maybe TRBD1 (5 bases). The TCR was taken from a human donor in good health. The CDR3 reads CSVDQGSAYEQYF. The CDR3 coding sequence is TGCAGCGTTGACCAGGGCTCGGCCTACGAGCAGTACTTC.